Listed here is a single TCR beta chain. Germline CDR1 and CDR2: MNHNS and SASEGT. The CDR3 runs 18 residues. J gave up 3 bases and V 2 bases, and 16 bases lay outside the gene matches. This sample is part of a study of blood T cell repertoires in COVID-19. The overall study: The United States, Italy and Spain supplied acute and convalescent COVID-19 samples.

The data were produced by immunoSEQ multiplex PCR, yet TCRdb's version contains in-frame clones alone and is incomplete. The table includes some 99,000 clones, around 75% detected once. This TCR was sampled from a man between 65 and 85 years old with acute or convalescent COVID-19. This rearrangement joins TRBV6-1 to TRBJ2-7; 7 nucleotides agree with TRBD2. The specimen sequenced was peripheral blood. Here the CDR3 DNA reads TGTGCCAGCAGTGAAAACGGGGGGAGCTGGCTTGGAGGCTACGAGCAGTACTTC. It specifies CASSENGGSWLGGYEQYF.